Listed here are 20 T cell receptor beta chains from one sample, sequenced in a study of OX40 agonist ivuxolimab in advanced cancers. Here immunoSEQ multiplex PCR was the method, and the copy in TCRdb shows in-frame clones only, minus some. The sample consists of roughly 61,000 clones, around 93% of them appearing once. Sequencing used CD4+ or CD8+ T cells sorted from blood, obtained in a trial of the OX40 agonist ivuxolimab. These receptor sequences come from an adult with an advanced solid tumor such as melanoma, head and neck, liver or kidney cancer.

The rearrangement links TRBV15 to TRBJ1-2, with D possibly being TRBD1 (6 bases). Trimming took 5 bases from V and 4 from J, leaving 14 bases between them. CDR1 is LNHNV, CDR2 YYDKDF, per germline (reference sequence). The CDR3 contains 14 residues. DNA for the CDR3: TGTGCCACCAGCGTAGACAGGACAGTCTATGGCTACACCTTC. It codes for CATSVDRTVYGYTF.

The V and J genes are TRBV27 and TRBJ1-3; no reliable D call. This CDR3 region has 13 residues. V lost 6 bases, J lost 4 bases, and 10 bases lay in between. Looked up from germline, CDR1 is MNHEY and CDR2 is SMNVEV (reference sequence). CDR3 nucleotides: TGTGCCAGCAGCAAGGCGGACGGAAACACCATATATTTT. This encodes CASSKADGNTIYF.

J is TRBJ1-2 and V is TRBV29-1, with TRBD1 as a possible D gene (5 bases). CDR1 and CDR2 (germline): SQVTM, ANQGSEA. CDR3 length: 15 residues. Trimming shortened V by 7 bases and J by 2 bases, and 20 bases separated the two germline ends. The CDR3 DNA follows: TGCAGCGCAGAAGGGACGGATATTTGGAACTATGGCTACACCTTC. This codes for CSAEGTDIWNYGYTF.

The chain carries TRBV27 and TRBJ2-3; D call uncertain. CDR3 length equals 14 residues. Per the germline V gene, CDR1 is MNHEY and CDR2 is SMNVEV (reference sequence). Trimming pared 7 bases from V and 0 bases from J, leaving 11 bases between. CDR3 coding DNA: TGTGCCAGCACCGCTCTAGGTAGCACAGATACGCAGTATTTT. It specifies CASTALGSTDTQYF.

The chain is built from TRBV6-6 and TRBJ2-2, with unresolved D. Germline V gene sequence: CDR1 MNHNY, CDR2 SVGAGI (reference sequence). V gave up 6 bases and J gave up 4 bases, with 6 bases separating them. This CDR3 contains 12 residues. CDR3 sequence (DNA): TGTGCCAGCAGCCAGAGCACCGGGGAGCTGTTTTTT. It encodes CASSQSTGELFF.

The genes are TRBV6-5 and TRBJ1-2, with a possible D match to TRBD1 (6 bases). V dropped 6 bases and J dropped 1 base, with 15 bases sitting between them. The CDR3 sequence is 15 residues long. From germline, CDR1 is MNHEY and CDR2 SVGAGI. For the CDR3, the DNA is TGTGCCAGCAGGAGGCGACAGGCTCTTAACTATGGCTACACCTTC. It encodes CASRRRQALNYGYTF.

The chain uses TRBV6-5 and TRBJ2-7; D is uncertain. The V gene lost 8 bases and the J gene lost 3 bases, with 11 bases spanning the gap. The CDR3 length is 12 residues. CDR1 is MNHEY and CDR2 is SVGAGI in the germline V gene. CDR3 loop: CASGAENYEQYF. The CDR3 bases are TGTGCCAGCGGCGCGGAGAACTACGAGCAGTACTTC.

This sequence joins TRBV6-1 and TRBJ2-7; D is ambiguous. Germline V lookup: CDR1 MNHNS, CDR2 SASEGT. The length of the CDR3 is 11 residues. The germline V and J ends were trimmed by 6 bases and 3 bases, with 6 bases remaining between them. The CDR3: CASSVNYEQYV. For the CDR3, the DNA is TGTGCCAGCAGCGTTAACTACGAGCAGTACGTC.

The gene calls are TRBV28 and TRBJ2-7; possibly TRBD2 for D (6 bases). CDR3 size: 15 residues. The V end lost 3 bases, the J end lost 2 bases, and 14 bases lay between the germline ends. The germline V gene has CDR1 MDHEN and CDR2 SYDVKM. Here the CDR3 reads CASSFLAGLTYEQYF. The CDR3 region has the DNA TGTGCCAGCAGTTTTCTTGCGGGATTAACCTACGAGCAGTACTTC.

In its sample, this clone was seen once. The chain recombines TRBV11-2 with TRBJ1-1; D is ambiguous. V lost 1 base to trimming and J lost 10 bases, with 13 bases between them. The CDR3 runs to 13 residues. Germline V gene sequence: CDR1 SGHAT, CDR2 FQNNGV. In nucleotides, the CDR3 is TGTGCCAGCAGCTTAGCTGGGTCGGAGGGAGCTTTCTTT. Amino acid sequence: CASSLAGSEGAFF.

The chain has TRBV4-2 and TRBJ1-2, with 8 positions matching TRBD1. CDR3 length: 16 amino acids. V lost 3 bases and J lost 8; bases outside the gene matches: 14. Looked up from germline, CDR1 is LGHNA and CDR2 is YNFKEQ. CDR3 sequence (DNA): TGTGCCAGCAGCCAGGATTGGGGGACAGGTGGGGCAGGCTACACCTTC. This translates into CASSQDWGTGGAGYTF.

The chain couples TRBV5-1 to TRBJ1-6; possibly TRBD1 for D (5 bases). The V and J ends lost 0 bases and 7 bases respectively, with 23 bases between them. The germline V gene encodes CDR1 SGHRS and CDR2 YFSETQ. This CDR3 has 19 amino acids. DNA for the CDR3: TGCGCCAGCAGCTTGGCTGGGTGGGGGGGAGATTTGCGGAATTCACCCCTCCACTTT. It codes for CASSLAGWGGDLRNSPLHF.

The V call is TRBV27, the J call TRBJ2-5; possibly TRBD2 for D (6 bases). Germline CDR1 is MNHEY and CDR2 is SMNVEV (reference sequence). The CDR3 covers 16 residues. Trimming cost V 1 base and J 1 base, with 13 bases left between them. For the CDR3, the DNA is TGTGCCAGCAGTTTATATGCAGGGAGGCTCCAAGAGACCCAGTACTTC. This codes for CASSLYAGRLQETQYF.

The CDR3 reads CASSWGGLGRSPLHF. In DNA, the CDR3 is TGTGCCAGCAGTTGGGGGGGACTTGGGCGCTCACCCCTCCACTTT. The chain uses TRBV6-5 and TRBJ1-6, with a possible D match to TRBD1 (5 bases). Germline V CDR1 and CDR2: MNHEY, SVGAGI. The CDR3 totals 15 residues. V dropped 4 bases and J dropped 10 bases, with 17 bases sitting between them.

V usage is TRBV9 and J usage is TRBJ2-4; no clear D. Looked up from germline, CDR1 is SGDLS and CDR2 is YYNGEE. V shed 4 bases and J shed 5 bases, with 16 bases lying between them. This CDR3 contains 15 residues. In DNA, the CDR3 is TGTGCCAGCAGCTTTGCCCCAGGATTCGAAAACATTCAGTACTTC. Its translation is CASSFAPGFENIQYF.

This chain links TRBV27 with TRBJ2-3; D gene ambiguous. The V gene's germline CDR1 is MNHEY and CDR2 SMNVEV (reference sequence). This CDR3 comprises 14 residues. Trimming shortened V by 0 bases and J by 2 bases, and 6 bases separated the two germline ends. The CDR3 is CASSLSAITDTQYF. The CDR3 DNA follows: TGTGCCAGCAGTTTATCAGCTATCACAGATACGCAGTATTTT.

The V call is TRBV7-3, the J call TRBJ2-3; 8 bases match TRBD2. CDR3 size: 17 residues. CDR1 and CDR2 from the germline V gene are SGHTA and FQGTGA. V lost 2 bases and J lost 0; bases outside the gene matches: 7. The CDR3 region is CASSLVGSGASTDTQYF. In DNA form, the CDR3 reads TGTGCCAGCAGCTTAGTCGGTAGCGGGGCTAGCACAGATACGCAGTATTTT.

This clone was observed a handful of times. V is TRBV4-3 and J is TRBJ2-1, with D perhaps given as TRBD1 or TRBD2 (6 bases each). The CDR3 has 15 amino acids. Between the trimmed V and J ends, which lost 4 bases and 6 bases, there was a span of 16 bases. Germline CDR1 and CDR2: LGHNA and YSLEER. The CDR3 region is CASSPPRGRSNEQFF. CDR3 DNA: TGCGCCAGCAGCCCTCCTCGGGGGCGGTCCAATGAGCAGTTCTTC.

The rearrangement uses TRBV6-6 and TRBJ1-5; D gene ambiguous. V dropped 0 bases and J dropped 6 bases, with 6 bases sitting between them. This CDR3 has 13 residues. Germline V gene sequence: CDR1 MNHNY, CDR2 SVGAGI (reference sequence). The chain's CDR3 is CASSYSGPQPQHF. Written as DNA, the CDR3 is TGTGCCAGCAGTTACTCAGGGCCTCAGCCCCAGCATTTT.

This sequence joins TRBV28 and TRBJ2-1; TRBD2 aligns across 11 bases. The CDR3 is made up of 18 amino acids. The germline gives CDR1 MDHEN, CDR2 SYDVKM. J was trimmed by 3 bases and V by 8 bases; bases with no gene match: 15. The CDR3 region is CASRPGAPGLADYNEQFF. The CDR3 nucleotides read TGTGCCAGCCGCCCTGGCGCTCCGGGACTAGCGGACTACAATGAGCAGTTCTTC.